This T cell receptor beta chain was captured in a study of T cell responses to AZD1222 COVID-19 vaccine. TCRdb's copy holds only in-frame clones and misses some; the assay was immunoSEQ multiplex PCR. Here the sample spans 110,000 to 150,000 clones, approximately 91% being singletons. Study-level results: The reported proportion of spike-specific TCRs targeting unmutated variant regions was nearly half.

This clone occurred once. Its matching antigen is unknown. V was pared by 1 base and J by 1 base, with 10 bases between. Looked up from germline, CDR1 is SGHTA and CDR2 is FQGTGA. CDR3 size: 15 residues. The sample in question was peripheral blood, obtained 28 days after the second AZD1222 dose. This sequence was found in an adult who received the AZD1222 COVID-19 vaccine. The chain couples TRBV7-3 to TRBJ2-5; possible D gene TRBD1, 6 bases. The CDR3 nucleotides are TGTGCCAGCAGCTTAATGGGGACACTCCAAGAGACCCAGTACTTC. This translates into CASSLMGTLQETQYF.